This T cell receptor (beta chain) was sequenced for a study of blood T cell repertoires in COVID-19 (dated by TCRdb to 2020 to 2022). Study-level background: Collaborator samples came from the United States, Italy and Spain and covered acute and convalescent phases of COVID-19. A de-identified subject ID, COVID-19 status, age in years and sex were almost always included in the sample metadata. The dataset comprised deeply sampled blood TCRbeta repertoires from subjects exposed to, actively infected with, or recovered from COVID-19. The repertoires were released in a freely available public database intended as a resource for research on the immune response to SARS-CoV-2. Samples came from the ongoing ImmuneRACE study (first 160 participants) plus 1,254 subjects from 6 global collaborators. Where HLA class I and class II types were available, the types were taken from metadata supplied by the sample provider, not from assay-based typing. The prospective study material was composed of cDNA or gDNA derived from T cells, B-cell-depleted T cells, or PBMCs. Overall study outcomes, separate from this receptor: Clinical and demographic metadata were provided uncurated, with the amount varying by source and participant.

CDR1 and CDR2, per the germline V gene, are MNHEY and SVGEGT. Trimming removed 2 bases from V and 5 bases from J; the gene matches leave 13 bases unexplained. Taken from cysteine to phenylalanine, the CDR3 has 17 residues. The DNA shown is the 51-base CDR3, in frame from base 1. One collaborating source in Seattle enrolled patients while the patients were actively infected and followed the patients over time throughout the course of disease. Collaborating institutions collected whole blood in K2EDTA tubes following their own protocols. For TCRbeta analysis, collaborator samples were shipped as frozen whole blood, as isolated PBMCs, or as DNA extracted from either sample type. TCRbeta CDR3 regions were amplified from genomic DNA using the immunoSEQ Assay, a bias-controlled multiplex PCR. Regarding the original processing steps: Nucleated cell counts per sample were estimated from amplification of reference gene primers within the assay. To quantify the absolute abundance of each unique TCRbeta CDR3 rearrangement, sequence reads were collapsed and filtered. For each sample, productive Simpson clonality was calculated by taking the square root of Simpson's diversity index across productive rearrangements. The table was pulled from immuneACCESS by TCRdb, which kept in-frame rearrangements only. Such tables lose some clones; where checked, under half of the loss comes from unresolved V genes, and the rest has no known cause. From that table come the V and J calls and clone size; the DNA was used to work out D and trimming. For this sample there are about 210,000 clones; approximately 81% appear just once. 10% of the sample is held by the ten biggest clonotypes.

Note on this clone: It has no known antigen specificity. Base quality data are lacking; no much larger clone is found one base away.

This TCR was sampled from a woman aged 80 or over with COVID-19, enrolled during active disease. The sequence joins TRBV6-2 or TRBV6-3 to TRBJ2-5, and TRBD1 matches 8 of the central bases. Sequences were obtained from peripheral blood. CDR3 loop: CASSYRPGQVDIETQYF. In nucleotides, the sequence is TGTGCCAGCAGTTACCGACCGGGACAGGTTGATATCGAGACCCAGTACTTC.